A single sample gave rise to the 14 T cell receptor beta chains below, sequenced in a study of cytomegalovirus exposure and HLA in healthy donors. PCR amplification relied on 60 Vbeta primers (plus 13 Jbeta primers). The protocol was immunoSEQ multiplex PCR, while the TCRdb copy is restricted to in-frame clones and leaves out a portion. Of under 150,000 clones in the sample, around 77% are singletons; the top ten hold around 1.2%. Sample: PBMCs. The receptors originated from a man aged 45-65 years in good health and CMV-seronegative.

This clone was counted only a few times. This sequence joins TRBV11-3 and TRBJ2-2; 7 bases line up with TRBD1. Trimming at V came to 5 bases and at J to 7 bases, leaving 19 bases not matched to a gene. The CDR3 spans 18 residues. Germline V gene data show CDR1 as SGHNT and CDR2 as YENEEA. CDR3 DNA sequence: TGTGCCAGCAGCCCTGAGGGCCTTAAGGGGGCGCGTGGCGGGGAGCTGTTTTTT. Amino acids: CASSPEGLKGARGGELFF.

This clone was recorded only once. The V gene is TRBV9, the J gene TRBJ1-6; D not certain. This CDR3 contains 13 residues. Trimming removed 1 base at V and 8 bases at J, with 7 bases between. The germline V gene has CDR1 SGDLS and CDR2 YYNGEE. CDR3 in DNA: TGTGCCAGCAGCGTATGGCAGGATTCACCCCTCCACTTT. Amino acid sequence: CASSVWQDSPLHF. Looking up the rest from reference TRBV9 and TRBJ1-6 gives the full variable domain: DSGVTQTPKHLITATGQRVTLRCSPRSGDLSVYWYQQSLDQGLQFLIQYYNGEERAKGNILERFSAQQFPDLHSELNLSSLELGDSALYFCASSVWQDSPLHFGNGTRLTVT.

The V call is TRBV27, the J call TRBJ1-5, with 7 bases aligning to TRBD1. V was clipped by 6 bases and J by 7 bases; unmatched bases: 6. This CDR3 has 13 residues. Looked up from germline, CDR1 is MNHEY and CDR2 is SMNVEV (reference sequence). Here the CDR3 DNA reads TGTGCCAGCAGCCGACAGGGTTACCAGCCCCAGCATTTT. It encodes CASSRQGYQPQHF.

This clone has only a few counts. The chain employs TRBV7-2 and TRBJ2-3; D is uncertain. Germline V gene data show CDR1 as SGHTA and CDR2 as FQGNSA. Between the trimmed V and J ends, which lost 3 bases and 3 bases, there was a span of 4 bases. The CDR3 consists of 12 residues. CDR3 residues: CASSFGTDTQYF. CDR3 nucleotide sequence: TGTGCCAGCAGCTTCGGGACAGATACGCAGTATTTT.

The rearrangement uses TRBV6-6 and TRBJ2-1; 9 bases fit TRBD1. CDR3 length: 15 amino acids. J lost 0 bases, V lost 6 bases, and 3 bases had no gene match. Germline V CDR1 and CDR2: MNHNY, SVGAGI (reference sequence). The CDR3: CASRSTGGSYNEQFF. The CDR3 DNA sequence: TGTGCCAGCAGGTCGACAGGGGGCTCCTACAATGAGCAGTTCTTC.

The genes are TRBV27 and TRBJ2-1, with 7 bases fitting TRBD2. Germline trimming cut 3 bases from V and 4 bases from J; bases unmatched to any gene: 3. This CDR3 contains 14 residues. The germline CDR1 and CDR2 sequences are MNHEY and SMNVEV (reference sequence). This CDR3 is CASSLRGGYNEQFF. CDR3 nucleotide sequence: TGTGCCAGCAGTTTGCGGGGAGGGTACAATGAGCAGTTCTTC.

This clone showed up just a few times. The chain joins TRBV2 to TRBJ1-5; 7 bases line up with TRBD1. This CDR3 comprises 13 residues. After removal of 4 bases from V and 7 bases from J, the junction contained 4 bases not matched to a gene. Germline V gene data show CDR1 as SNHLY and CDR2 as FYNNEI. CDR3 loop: CASSGNRGQPQHF. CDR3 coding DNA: TGTGCCAGCAGTGGAAACAGGGGCCAGCCCCAGCATTTT.

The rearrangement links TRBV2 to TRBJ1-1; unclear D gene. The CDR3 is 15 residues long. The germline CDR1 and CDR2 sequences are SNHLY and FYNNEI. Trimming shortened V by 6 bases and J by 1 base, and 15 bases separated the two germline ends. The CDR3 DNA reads TGTGCCAGCAGACTACTTGTATCGGCGAACACTGAAGCTTTCTTT. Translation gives CASRLLVSANTEAFF.

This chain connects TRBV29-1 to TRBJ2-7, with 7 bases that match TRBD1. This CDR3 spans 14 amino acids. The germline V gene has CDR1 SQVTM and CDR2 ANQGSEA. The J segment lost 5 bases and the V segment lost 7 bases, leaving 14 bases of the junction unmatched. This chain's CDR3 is CSALLGDSSHEQYF. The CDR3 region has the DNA TGCAGCGCCCTCTTAGGGGACAGCAGCCACGAGCAGTACTTC.

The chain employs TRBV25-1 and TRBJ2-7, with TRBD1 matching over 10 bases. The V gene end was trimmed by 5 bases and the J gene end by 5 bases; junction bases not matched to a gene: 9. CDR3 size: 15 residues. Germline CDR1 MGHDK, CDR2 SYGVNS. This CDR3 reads CASSLAPGQGNEQYF. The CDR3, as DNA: TGTGCCAGCAGTCTAGCCCCGGGACAGGGGAACGAGCAGTACTTC.

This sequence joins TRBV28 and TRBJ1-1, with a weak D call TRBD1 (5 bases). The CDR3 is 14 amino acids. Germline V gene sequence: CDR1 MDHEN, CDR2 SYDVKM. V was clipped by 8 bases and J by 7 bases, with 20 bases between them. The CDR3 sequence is CASRAAGTIFEAFF. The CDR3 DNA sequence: TGTGCCAGCCGCGCAGCAGGGACTATATTTGAAGCTTTCTTT.

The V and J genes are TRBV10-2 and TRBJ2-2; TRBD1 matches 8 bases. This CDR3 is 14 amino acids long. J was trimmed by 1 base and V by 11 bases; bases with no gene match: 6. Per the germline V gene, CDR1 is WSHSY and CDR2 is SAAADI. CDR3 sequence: CAVPGTGNTGELFF. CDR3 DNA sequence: TGCGCCGTTCCCGGGACAGGGAACACCGGGGAGCTGTTTTTT.

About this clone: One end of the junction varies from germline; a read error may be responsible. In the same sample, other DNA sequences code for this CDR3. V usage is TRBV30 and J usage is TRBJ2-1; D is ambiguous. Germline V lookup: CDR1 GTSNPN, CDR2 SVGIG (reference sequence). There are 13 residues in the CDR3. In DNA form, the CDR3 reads TGCGCCTGGAGTGTACTTGGTTACAATGAGCAGTTCTTC. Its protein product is CAWSVLGYNEQFF.

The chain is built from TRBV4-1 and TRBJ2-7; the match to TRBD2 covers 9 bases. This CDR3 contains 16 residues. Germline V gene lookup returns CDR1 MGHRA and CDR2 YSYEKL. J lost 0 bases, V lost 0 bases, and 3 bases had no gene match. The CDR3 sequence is CASSQDETSGSYEQYF. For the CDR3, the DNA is TGCGCCAGCAGCCAAGATGAGACTAGCGGCTCCTACGAGCAGTACTTC.